This T cell receptor beta chain comes out of a study of blood T cell repertoires in COVID-19. Across the study: COVID-19 samples collected from the United States, Italy and Spain covered acute and convalescent phases. Sample material is recorded as cDNA or gDNA derived from T cells, B-cell-depleted T cells, or PBMCs.

In the original workflow: Reference gene primer amplification gave nucleated cell count estimates. Sequencing used immunoSEQ multiplex PCR; TCRdb keeps in-frame clones, though not all of them. V and J calls and clone size are those listed in that table; D and trimming were worked out from the DNA. This table holds about 350,000 clones, approximately 89% found once. Enrollment of patients from Seattle took place during active infection, with longitudinal follow-up. V dropped 3 bases and J dropped 15; count of bases not matched to a gene: 9. Germline CDR1 and CDR2: KGHSH and LQKENI. There are 13 residues in the CDR3.

Input material: peripheral blood. The receptor's source is a woman aged 55-70 years with COVID-19, enrolled during active disease. The chain couples TRBV18 to TRBJ2-4; 9 bases line up with TRBD1. The CDR3 loop reads CASSPSRDRDWYF. CDR3 nucleotide sequence: TGTGCCAGCTCACCGTCCCGGGACAGGGATTGGTACTTC.